This T cell receptor beta chain was identified during a study of monozygotic twins with inflammatory bowel disease. Notes on the study in general: The authors found no support for a single strong IBD-associated signal or clonotype.

The RNA usage for each TCR library was around 4,000 ng of total RNA. Added by template switching were UMIs that each held a 6-nucleotide sample barcode. TCRdb processed the 5' RACE reads again and assigns one entry to each CDR3 protein, with no DNA. In all, the sample yields more than 300,000 distinct CDR3 sequences. The CDR3 totals 15 residues. The germline V gene has CDR1 SGHRS and CDR2 YFSETQ. About this clonotype: Its antigen is unknown.

Sequenced sample: blood. The TCR originated in a human donor with ulcerative colitis or Crohn's disease, or a healthy co-twin of an affected twin (not recorded which). The V and J genes are TRBV5-1 and TRBJ2-5. The CDR3 region is CASSLALRREETQYF.